Presented here are 23 T cell receptor beta chains from one specimen sequenced in a study of blood T cell repertoires in COVID-19. Only in-frame clones appear in the TCRdb table, and some are missing; sequencing was by immunoSEQ multiplex PCR. The data show about 290,000 clones, with roughly 85% seen just once and around 3% held by the top ten. The sequenced sample was peripheral blood. The receptors shown here come from a woman in her thirties with active or convalescent COVID-19.

This clone occurred once. V gene TRBV7-3 combines with J gene TRBJ2-1; D is possibly TRBD2 (5 bases). The CDR3 is 15 amino acids. Trimming shortened V by 5 bases and J by 7 bases, and 18 bases separated the two germline ends. Germline CDR1 reads SGHTA; CDR2 reads FQGTGA. CDR3 in DNA: TGTGCCAGCAGCCCCACGAGGGCTGGAACAAATGAGCAGTTCTTC. This sequence encodes CASSPTRAGTNEQFF. The full variable domain, rest sourced from reference TRBV7-3 and TRBJ2-1, is GAGVSQTPSNKVTEKGKYVELRCDPISGHTALYWYRQSLGQGPEFLIYFQGTGAADDSGLPNDRFFAVRPEGSVSTLKIQRTERGDSAVYLCASSPTRAGTNEQFFGPGTRLTVL.

In its sample, this clone was seen a few times. This rearrangement joins TRBV5-6 to TRBJ1-2; TRBD1 agrees at 7 bases. This CDR3 comprises 15 residues. With 0 bases clipped from V and 5 bases from J, the junction kept 7 bases outside the gene matches. Germline CDR1 reads SGHDT; CDR2 reads YYEEEE. CDR3 protein: CASSLVSGGGYGYTF. CDR3 sequence (DNA): TGTGCCAGCAGCTTGGTATCAGGGGGAGGATATGGCTACACCTTC.

This chain connects TRBV5-1 to TRBJ2-2; D remains unclear. Germline CDR1 reads SGHRS; CDR2 reads YFSETQ. V was trimmed by 4 bases and J by 3 bases, leaving 10 bases between them. This CDR3 contains 14 residues. The CDR3 DNA sequence: TGCGCCAGCAGCCGCGTCCTAGACACCGGGGAGCTGTTTTTT. Amino acids: CASSRVLDTGELFF.

The rearrangement uses TRBV5-1 and TRBJ1-1; tentative D call: TRBD1 (6 bases). This CDR3 spans 16 amino acids. Germline CDR1 reads SGHRS; CDR2 reads YFSETQ. V lost 1 base and J lost 3, with 16 bases in between. CDR3 nucleotide sequence: TGCGCCAGCAGCTTGAGGCCGGGGGCGGGGGACACTGAAGCTTTCTTT. Translation gives CASSLRPGAGDTEAFF.

The chain recombines TRBV6-5 with TRBJ1-2, with D possibly matching TRBD1 (5 bases). The V end was cut by 10 bases, the J end by 6 bases, with 15 bases between. Germline assignment: CDR1 MNHEY and CDR2 SVGAGI. This CDR3 has 12 residues. The CDR3 spells CATSRAGDGYTF. The CDR3 region has the DNA TGTGCCACCTCACGGGCGGGGGATGGCTACACCTTC.

V gene TRBV10-3 combines with J gene TRBJ2-1; 8 bases match TRBD2. The ends lost 10 bases at V and 5 bases at J; junction bases unmatched: 10. From germline, CDR1 is ENHRY and CDR2 SYGVKD. This CDR3 is built from 14 residues. In DNA form, the CDR3 reads TGTGCCACGGGCGGGCTAGCGGGCGACAATGAGCAGTTCTTC. Amino acid sequence: CATGGLAGDNEQFF.

The table lists this clone with a few counts. The V call is TRBV2, the J call TRBJ2-7; no reliable D call. The CDR3 is made up of 13 amino acids. Germline loops: CDR1 SNHLY, CDR2 FYNNEI. Trimming shortened V by 4 bases and J by 3 bases, and 10 bases separated the two germline ends. For the CDR3, the DNA is TGTGCCAGCAGTGGTTCCCCGAGCTACGAGCAGTACTTC. This translates into CASSGSPSYEQYF.

The chain is built from TRBV6-5 and TRBJ2-4, with 7 bases fitting TRBD1. Germline V lookup: CDR1 MNHEY, CDR2 SVGAGI. Germline trimming cut 2 bases from V and 7 bases from J; bases unmatched to any gene: 8. CDR3 length equals 15 residues. The DNA of the CDR3 is TGTGCCAGCAGTTACCCGGGACAGTTGGGCAACATTCAGTACTTC. Its translation is CASSYPGQLGNIQYF.

The chain uses TRBV2 and TRBJ2-5; TRBD2 matches at 9 bases. Germline assignment: CDR1 SNHLY and CDR2 FYNNEI. Unmatched junction bases numbered 5, after V lost 5 bases and J lost 4 bases. This CDR3 spans 14 amino acids. CDR3 coding DNA: TGTGCCAGCAGTCAGGAGCGGGGGGCAGAGACCCAGTACTTC. Amino acid sequence: CASSQERGAETQYF.

The chain joins TRBV12-3 or TRBV12-4 to TRBJ1-2, with D uncertain. The CDR3 is 13 amino acids. Trimming cost V 3 bases and J 4 bases, with 9 bases left between them. CDR3 protein: CASSLRVGYGYTF. The CDR3 DNA reads as TGTGCCAGCAGTTTGAGGGTGGGCTATGGCTACACCTTC.

This clone is a singleton in its sample. The CDR3 is CASSPSRVQETQYF. In DNA, the CDR3 is TGTGCCAGCTCACCGTCAAGAGTCCAAGAGACCCAGTACTTC. The V and J genes are TRBV18 and TRBJ2-5; no clear D gene. Germline CDR1 is KGHSH and CDR2 is LQKENI. The V end lost 3 bases, the J end lost 1 base, and 9 bases lay between the germline ends. CDR3 length equals 14 residues.

This clone was recorded once. The rearrangement uses TRBV7-3 and TRBJ1-6; no reliable D call. The V and J ends lost 2 bases and 8 bases respectively, with 7 bases between them. Germline CDR1 SGHTA, CDR2 FQGTGA. This CDR3 is built from 13 residues. The CDR3 DNA reads TGTGCCAGCAGCTTACTAACCGATTCACCCCTCCACTTT. Protein sequence: CASSLLTDSPLHF.

V and J are TRBV7-3 and TRBJ1-2; D not certain. Per the germline V gene, CDR1 is SGHTA and CDR2 is FQGTGA. V was trimmed by 6 bases and J by 3 bases, leaving 17 bases between them. This CDR3 contains 15 residues. The DNA of the CDR3 is TGTGCCAGCAGTCCTGGACCGGGCGGGGACTATGGCTACACCTTC. The encoded protein is CASSPGPGGDYGYTF. Full variable domain (missing parts from reference TRBV7-3 and TRBJ1-2): GAGVSQTPSNKVTEKGKYVELRCDPISGHTALYWYRQSLGQGPEFLIYFQGTGAADDSGLPNDRFFAVRPEGSVSTLKIQRTERGDSAVYLCASSPGPGGDYGYTFGSGTRLTVV.

The rearrangement uses TRBV6-5 and TRBJ2-3; possible D gene TRBD2, 5 bases. Germline loops: CDR1 MNHEY, CDR2 SVGAGI. Between the trimmed V and J ends, which lost 8 bases and 5 bases, there was a span of 17 bases. The CDR3 sequence is 14 residues long. For the CDR3, the DNA is TGTGCCAGCGGGCTCGGTCGGGGATTAGATACGCAGTATTTT. This translates into CASGLGRGLDTQYF.

The chain uses TRBV7-8 and TRBJ2-7; 9 bases line up with TRBD1. Trimming took 6 bases from V and 6 from J; bases not matched to a gene: 9. The CDR3 is made up of 14 amino acids. In germline, CDR1 is SGHVS, CDR2 FQNEAQ. Written as DNA, the CDR3 is TGTGCCAGCAGTCGCTCCGGACAGGGGCGCGAGCAGTACTTC. Its protein product is CASSRSGQGREQYF.

The chain employs TRBV29-1 and TRBJ2-1; 8 bases agree with TRBD1. There are 15 residues in the CDR3. Trimming took 7 bases from V and 7 from J; bases not matched to a gene: 15. CDR1 and CDR2 (germline): SQVTM, ANQGSEA. This CDR3 is CSAQVGQGPWNEQFF. The CDR3, as DNA: TGCAGCGCCCAAGTCGGACAGGGACCTTGGAATGAGCAGTTCTTC.

The gene calls are TRBV5-6 and TRBJ1-4; D gene unclear. CDR1 is SGHDT and CDR2 is YYEEEE in the germline V gene. Trimming took 3 bases from V and 9 from J, leaving 9 bases between them. The CDR3 length is 12 residues. The CDR3 loop is CASSSTEKKLFF. The DNA of the CDR3 is TGTGCCAGCAGCTCGACGGAGAAAAAACTGTTTTTT.

This chain joins TRBV4-3 and TRBJ1-6; 7 bases fit TRBD1. V lost 6 bases, J lost 10 bases, and 9 bases stayed unmatched. The CDR3 is 14 amino acids. CDR1 and CDR2 (germline): LGHNA, YSLEER. CDR3 DNA: TGCGCCAGCAGTTCTACAGGGGATGGCTCACCCCTCCACTTT. It is translated as CASSSTGDGSPLHF.

On this clone itself: One junction end does not reproduce the germline sequence, and a read error may be involved. This chain uses TRBV4-2 with TRBJ1-6; 7 positions agree with TRBD1. The CDR3 extends over 14 amino acids. The germline CDR1 and CDR2 sequences are LGHNA and YNFKEQ. The CDR3 region is CTSSQGTDNSPLHF. In DNA, the CDR3 is TGTACCAGCAGCCAAGGGACAGATAATTCACCCCTCCACTTT.

The J gene is TRBJ1-6, the V gene TRBV2; D is possibly TRBD1 (5 bases). This CDR3 contains 15 residues. Trimming removed 8 bases from V and 8 bases from J, with 19 bases in between. Germline lookup yields CDR1 SNHLY and CDR2 FYNNEI. CDR3 in DNA: TGTGCCAGCCTTGACATAGGGCAGGGCCATTCACCCCTCCACTTT. Protein sequence: CASLDIGQGHSPLHF.

This clone was seen a few times. The CDR3, as DNA: TGTGCCAGCAAGGACCCGGGGTCCGAAGCTTTCTTT. Translation gives CASKDPGSEAFF. The gene calls are TRBV19 and TRBJ1-1; D not resolved. The V gene's germline CDR1 is LNHDA and CDR2 SQIVND (reference sequence). The length of the CDR3 is 12 residues. Trimming removed 9 bases from V and 8 bases from J, with 16 bases in between.

This chain joins TRBV7-9 and TRBJ2-6, with D perhaps TRBD1 (5 bases). The CDR3 is 18 residues long. Germline loops: CDR1 SEHNR, CDR2 FQNEAQ (reference sequence). The V gene lost 3 bases and the J gene lost 0 bases, with 15 bases spanning the gap. The CDR3 loop is CASSFVLQGNSGANVLTF. The DNA for the CDR3 is TGTGCCAGCAGCTTCGTTTTGCAGGGAAACTCTGGGGCCAACGTCCTGACTTTC. The whole variable domain, filled in from reference TRBV7-9 and TRBJ2-6, reads DTGVSQNPRHKITKRGQNVTFRCDPISEHNRLYWYRQTLGQGPEFLTYFQNEAQLEKSRLLSDRFSAERPKGSFSTLEIQRTEQGDSAMYLCASSFVLQGNSGANVLTFGAGSRLTVL.

V is TRBV7-9 and J is TRBJ1-4, with D hard to call. The CDR3 totals 15 residues. V was shortened by 3 bases and J by 4 bases, with 12 bases between the two germline ends. The germline V gene encodes CDR1 SEHNR and CDR2 FQNEAQ (reference sequence). The CDR3 is CASSFPGFGNEKLFF. The CDR3 nucleotides are TGTGCCAGCAGCTTCCCAGGATTTGGTAATGAAAAACTGTTTTTT. Full variable domain (rest looked up from reference TRBV7-9 and TRBJ1-4): DTGVSQNPRHKITKRGQNVTFRCDPISEHNRLYWYRQTLGQGPEFLTYFQNEAQLEKSRLLSDRFSAERPKGSFSTLEIQRTEQGDSAMYLCASSFPGFGNEKLFFGSGTQLSVL.